What follows describes a single T cell receptor (beta chain). Produced via immunoSEQ multiplex PCR; TCRdb's table is partial and in-frame only. Among roughly 400,000 clones listed, about 88% were seen once. CDR3 length: 15 residues. Germline trimming cut 3 bases from V and 1 base from J; bases unmatched to any gene: 1. Germline V gene sequence: CDR1 SGHVS, CDR2 FNYEAQ. Enrolled through a virtual design, the participants were between about 18 and 100 years of age and came from 24 US areas. Exposed participants encountered a COVID-19 case during the 2 weeks preceding study entry. The record originates from a study of blood T cell repertoires in COVID-19. Study-wide context: Spain, Italy and the United States supplied samples that represented acute and convalescent COVID-19. PBMCs, B-cell-depleted T cells, or T cells provided the cDNA or gDNA that made up the material.

The sample consisted of PBMCs or T cells enriched from blood (not recorded which). This sequence originates from a woman aged 18-35 years who had been exposed to COVID-19. This chain connects TRBV7-6 to TRBJ2-7, with TRBD2 matching over 12 bases. CDR3 nucleotide sequence: TGTGCCAGCAGCTTGACTAGCGGGGGATCCTACGAGCAGTACTTC. Translation gives CASSLTSGGSYEQYF.